This T cell receptor (beta chain) was sequenced for a study of blood T cell repertoires in COVID-19. Study as a whole: PBMCs, B-cell-depleted T cells, or T cells provided the cDNA or gDNA that made up the material.

In the authors' methods: Cell counts per sample came from amplifying reference gene primers. Sequenced by immunoSEQ multiplex PCR; TCRdb stores in-frame clones only, minus some. V and J calls and clone size are given by that table; D and trimming were obtained from the DNA. This table has 60,000 to 70,000 clones, 80% to 85% appearing once. The length of the CDR3 is 14 residues. V lost 10 bases and J lost 0, with 10 bases in between. Germline CDR1 and CDR2: LNHNV and YYDKDF (reference sequence). This clone was picked up one time. The chain employs TRBV15 and TRBJ2-6; D remains ambiguous. Sequenced material: peripheral blood. This clonotype was obtained from a man in his fifties or sixties with active COVID-19. In DNA, the CDR3 is TGTGCCAGCGCGTCGTTCTCTGGGGCCAACGTCCTGACTTTC. It translates to CASASFSGANVLTF.